The following is a T cell receptor beta chain sequence with its context. As yet, its antigen is unknown. The data were produced by immunoSEQ multiplex PCR, yet TCRdb's version contains in-frame clones alone and is incomplete. The sample shows 46,000 or so clones, about a third of them seen only once. CDR3 length equals 18 residues. Losses at the gene ends were 0 bases for V and 0 bases for J; bases not matched to a gene: 7. Germline V gene sequence: CDR1 SGDLS, CDR2 YYNGEE. The data are from a study of tumour-infiltrating T cells in Burkitt lymphoma. Turning to the study itself: Patients covered every epidemiological subtype of Burkitt lymphoma. Repertoire clonality predicted overall and progression-free survival.

General observations from the study: Several public clonotypes recurred in numerous Burkitt lymphoma patients.

The chain carries TRBV9 and TRBJ2-3, with 10 bases fitting TRBD2. The sample taken for sequencing was tumor tissue. The sequence was obtained from a human donor with Burkitt lymphoma. The CDR3 DNA reads as TGTGCCAGCAGCGTAGGGACTAGCGGTTATTCTAGCACAGATACGCAGTATTTT. Amino acids: CASSVGTSGYSSTDTQYF.